A single sample gave rise to the 18 T cell receptor beta chains below, sequenced in a study of T cell repertoires in aging, cancer and after chemotherapy. TCR beta rearrangements were amplified from peripheral blood genomic DNA. Multiplex touch-down PCR with TRB-A/B primers amplified rearranged V-D-J TRB sequences. TCRdb passed the multiplex PCR reads through MiXCR, listing each CDR3 protein once. The sample gives some 10,000 distinct CDR3 sequences, roughly two fifths of which show up once; roughly 1.7% is in the top ten. Sequencing was done on a sample of blood. These receptors all stem from a human donor in good health.

The chain uses TRBV20-1 and TRBJ2-7, with D perhaps given as TRBD1 or TRBD2 (6 bases each). V lost 4 bases to trimming and J lost 2 bases, with 12 bases between them. This CDR3 region has 13 residues. Germline V gene sequence: CDR1 DFQATT, CDR2 SNEGSKA (reference sequence). CDR3 sequence: CSAKGGRPYEQYV. DNA of the CDR3: TGCAGTGCTAAAGGGGGGCGCCCCTACGAGCAGTACGTC.

The chain links TRBV20-1 to TRBJ1-1; D possibly corresponds to TRBD1 (5 bases). Trimming took 2 bases from V and 0 from J, leaving 10 bases between them. This CDR3 contains 14 residues. The germline CDR1 and CDR2 sequences are DFQATT and SNEGSKA (reference sequence). In DNA, the CDR3 is TGCAGTGCTAGAACGAACAGGATGAACACTGAAGCTTTCTTT. It codes for CSARTNRMNTEAFF.

This clonotype was observed a few times. The rearrangement links TRBV27 to TRBJ2-3; TRBD2 aligns across 8 bases. The CDR3 consists of 16 residues. J gave up 5 bases and V 4 bases, and 11 bases lay outside the gene matches. Germline CDR1 reads MNHEY; CDR2 reads SMNVEV (reference sequence). The CDR3 loop is CASSSRGTSRLDTQYF. In nucleotides, the CDR3 is TGTGCCAGCAGTTCACGCGGGACTAGTAGGTTAGATACGCAGTATTTT.

The V and J genes are TRBV20-1 and TRBJ2-7, with D unclear. The V gene lost 3 bases and the J gene lost 3 bases, with 6 bases spanning the gap. The CDR3 loop spans 11 amino acids. From germline, CDR1 is DFQATT and CDR2 SNEGSKA (reference sequence). This chain's CDR3 is CSARDVYEQYV. CDR3 DNA sequence: TGCAGTGCTAGGGACGTCTACGAGCAGTACGTC.

This sequence joins TRBV12-3 or TRBV12-4 and TRBJ2-6; D call uncertain. The length of the CDR3 is 15 residues. Trimming shortened V by 6 bases and J by 0 bases, and 9 bases separated the two germline ends. The CDR3: CASSSRVSGANVLTF. The CDR3, as DNA: TGTGCCAGCAGCTCTCGGGTCTCTGGGGCCAACGTCCTGACTTTC.

This clonotype occurred a few times. The chain carries TRBV6-1 and TRBJ1-1; possibly TRBD1 for D (5 bases). The ends were cut back, 1 base at V and 11 bases at J, with 11 bases in the middle. This CDR3 region has 12 residues. Germline V gene lookup returns CDR1 MNHNS and CDR2 SASEGT. CDR3 coding DNA: TGTGCCAGCAGTGAAGAGGGGCGACGGGCTTTCTTT. Its protein product is CASSEEGRRAFF.

The gene calls are TRBV12-3 or TRBV12-4 and TRBJ1-5, with TRBD1 matching over 7 bases. The V and J ends lost 5 bases and 7 bases, in that order; junction bases with no gene match: 5. The CDR3 has 13 amino acids. CDR3 DNA sequence: TGTGCCAGCAGTCAGGGGGAAAGACAGCCCCAGCATTTT. Protein sequence: CASSQGERQPQHF.

The rearrangement links TRBV7-3 to TRBJ2-1; D gene unclear. The CDR3 covers 13 residues. From germline, CDR1 is SGHTA and CDR2 FQGTGA. V was pared by 2 bases and J by 6 bases, with 8 bases between. This CDR3 is CASSLSHGNEQFF. The CDR3 DNA reads TGTGCCAGCAGCTTATCCCATGGCAATGAGCAGTTCTTC.

The J gene is TRBJ1-2, the V gene TRBV27; D gene unclear. The germline gives CDR1 MNHEY, CDR2 SMNVEV (reference sequence). V lost 3 bases and J lost 4, with 15 bases in between. The CDR3 spans 15 residues. CDR3 region: CASSFTNSGVYGYTF. As DNA, the CDR3 is TGTGCCAGCAGTTTTACCAACAGTGGAGTCTATGGCTACACCTTC.

Of note for this clonotype: A clone one base away is much larger, so this may be a read error. The J gene is TRBJ1-2, the V gene TRBV30; D remains ambiguous. Germline V gene sequence: CDR1 GTSNPN, CDR2 SVGIG (reference sequence). Trimming removed 4 bases at V and 7 bases at J, with 10 bases between. This CDR3 has 11 amino acids. CDR3 in DNA: TGTGCCTGGACTATGTTGGGTGGCTACACCTTC. Translating gives CAWTMLGGYTF.

This clonotype was seen only a few times. The CDR3 DNA is TGTGCCAGCAGCCAATGGGGACAGGGGAGGTATTTT. It is translated as CASSQWGQGRYF. J is TRBJ2-3 and V is TRBV4-2; 10 bases match TRBD1. Per germline, CDR1 LGHNA and CDR2 YNFKEQ. The CDR3 is 12 amino acids. Germline trimming cut 2 bases from V and 14 bases from J; bases unmatched to any gene: 4.

On this clonotype: The germline gene is not matched at one end of the junction; a read error may be the cause. The chain employs TRBV5-4 and TRBJ2-1; weak D call: TRBD2 (6 bases). CDR1 SGHNT and CDR2 YYREEE come from the germline V gene (reference sequence). The CDR3 is 14 residues long. CDR3 DNA sequence: TGCGCCAGCAGCAACGGGGGAACTATCGATGAGCAGTTCTTC. Its translation: CASSNGGTIDEQFF.

In this sample, this clonotype turned up a few times. The genes are TRBV7-6 and TRBJ1-5; D call uncertain. The CDR3 covers 17 residues. Germline V lookup: CDR1 SGHVS, CDR2 FNYEAQ. Trimming stripped 4 bases from V and 4 bases from J, with 20 bases between. The DNA for the CDR3 is TGTGCCAGCAGCTCCCTGCCCGGAACGTATTCAAATCAGCCCCAGCATTTT. Translation: CASSSLPGTYSNQPQHF.

The chain uses TRBV20-1 and TRBJ2-3, with no clear D. The ends were cut back, 4 bases at V and 5 bases at J, with 4 bases in the middle. This CDR3 is 10 amino acids long. Germline lookup yields CDR1 DFQATT and CDR2 SNEGSKA (reference sequence). In DNA form, the CDR3 reads TGCAGTGCTATCGGAGATACGCAGTATTTT. It specifies CSAIGDTQYF.

The chain couples TRBV6-5 to TRBJ1-2; TRBD1 matches at 9 bases. V shed 4 bases, J shed 5 bases, and the junction held 5 bases outside the gene matches. Germline V lookup: CDR1 MNHEY, CDR2 SVGAGI. This CDR3 contains 14 residues. The CDR3 is CASSSLTGGYGYTF. CDR3 nucleotides: TGTGCCAGCAGTTCCCTGACAGGGGGATATGGCTACACCTTC.

This clonotype was observed a few times. J is TRBJ2-5 and V is TRBV11-3; D might be TRBD2 (7 bases). CDR1 SGHNT and CDR2 YENEEA come from the germline V gene. The CDR3 contains 16 residues. The V gene lost 11 bases and the J gene lost 2 bases, with 24 bases spanning the gap. DNA of the CDR3: TGTGCCTGGAGTGCTCCCCACGGGGGGCTTCAAGAGACCCAGTACTTC. Protein product: CAWSAPHGGLQETQYF.

The chain recombines TRBV5-4 with TRBJ1-6; D call uncertain. Trimming stripped 0 bases from V and 5 bases from J, with 15 bases between. The V gene's germline CDR1 is SGHNT and CDR2 YYREEE (reference sequence). This CDR3 is built from 17 residues. The CDR3 reads CASSLANVQRDNSPLHF. The DNA for the CDR3 is TGTGCCAGCAGCTTGGCCAATGTGCAGAGAGATAATTCACCCCTCCACTTT. Supplemented by reference TRBV5-4 and TRBJ1-6, the full variable domain reads ETGVTQSPTHLIKTRGQQVTLRCSSQSGHNTVSWYQQALGQGPQFIFQYYREEENGRGNFPPRFSGLQFPNYSSELNVNALELDDSALYLCASSLANVQRDNSPLHFGNGTRLTVT.

V gene TRBV24-1 combines with J gene TRBJ1-5; the match to TRBD1 covers 10 bases. The CDR3 totals 14 residues. After removal of 9 bases from V and 3 bases from J, the junction contained 4 bases not matched to a gene. From germline, CDR1 is KGHDR and CDR2 SFDVKD. The CDR3 loop is CATRDRGANQPQHF. CDR3 in DNA: TGTGCCACCCGGGACAGGGGTGCCAATCAGCCCCAGCATTTT.